Described below is a single T cell receptor (beta chain) sequence and its context. Sequenced by immunoSEQ multiplex PCR; TCRdb stores in-frame clones only, minus some. The sample contains about 19,000 clones, around 35% of which appear only once. CDR3 size: 12 residues. Trimming took 5 bases from V and 6 from J, leaving 10 bases between them. The V gene's germline CDR1 is SGHTA and CDR2 FQGNSA. The data are from a study of graft-versus-host responses after intestinal transplantation. The rearrangement links TRBV7-2 to TRBJ1-1; possible D gene TRBD1, 5 bases. The sample in question was alloreactive CD4+ T cells from a mixed lymphocyte reaction culture, obtained before transplantation. Subset specified: CFSE-low proliferating T cells sorted from approximately 6-day pre-transplant mixed lymphocyte reaction (GvH or HvG direction). The sequence derives from a human patient who was an organ donor for intestinal transplantation. The CDR3 DNA sequence: TGTGCCAGCAGCCCTCGGGGGGCTGAAGCTTTCTTT. Translation gives CASSPRGAEAFF.